The next 19 T cell receptor beta chains were all read from a single sample in a study of cytomegalovirus exposure and HLA in healthy donors. Here immunoSEQ multiplex PCR was the method, and the copy in TCRdb shows in-frame clones only, minus some. The sample carries more than 300,000 clones, approximately 90% recorded once. Sequenced material: PBMCs. The receptor set was obtained from a woman aged 18-29 years in good health and CMV-seronegative.

This clone was counted once. This rearrangement joins TRBV19 to TRBJ2-1; 8 bases line up with TRBD2. V trimming: 5 bases; J trimming: 4 bases; junction bases outside the gene matches: 7. The CDR3 loop spans 15 amino acids. The germline V gene has CDR1 LNHDA and CDR2 SQIVND (reference sequence). The CDR3 sequence is CASSLRASGYNEQFF. In nucleotides, the CDR3 is TGTGCCAGTAGTCTCCGCGCTAGCGGGTACAATGAGCAGTTCTTC.

This clone was observed once. The chain joins TRBV25-1 to TRBJ2-2; D possibly corresponds to TRBD2 (6 bases). Trimming shortened V by 2 bases and J by 6 bases, and 10 bases separated the two germline ends. Germline CDR1 reads MGHDK; CDR2 reads SYGVNS. The CDR3 is 14 amino acids. CDR3 sequence: CASSETSGAGELFF. Here the CDR3 DNA reads TGTGCCAGCAGTGAAACGTCGGGGGCCGGGGAGCTGTTTTTT. Drawing the rest from reference TRBV25-1 and TRBJ2-2, the complete variable domain is EADIYQTPRYLVIGTGKKITLECSQTMGHDKMYWYQQDPGMELHLIHYSYGVNSTEKGDLSSESTVSRIRTEHFPLTLESARPSHTSQYLCASSETSGAGELFFGEGSRLTVL.

This clone appeared once. This rearrangement joins TRBV5-1 to TRBJ2-1; TRBD2 might be the D (5 bases). Germline V gives CDR1 SGHRS, CDR2 YFSETQ. The CDR3 has 15 residues. The V end lost 1 base, the J end lost 3 bases, and 11 bases lay between the germline ends. CDR3 loop: CASSLIASVYNEQFF. CDR3 DNA sequence: TGCGCCAGCAGCTTGATAGCGAGTGTCTACAATGAGCAGTTCTTC.

CDR3 sequence (DNA): TGTGCCAGCAGCTTAACCCGACTAGCGGGAGCAGATACGCAGTATTTT. Amino acid sequence: CASSLTRLAGADTQYF. The rearrangement links TRBV7-3 to TRBJ2-3, with 12 bases aligning to TRBD2. V lost 0 bases to trimming and J lost 4 bases; unmatched junction nucleotides: 2. Germline CDR1 is SGHTA and CDR2 is FQGTGA. The CDR3 is 16 amino acids.

The chain couples TRBV9 to TRBJ1-1; 10 nucleotides agree with TRBD1. This CDR3 has 18 residues. The J segment lost 1 base and the V segment lost 4 bases, leaving 13 bases of the junction unmatched. Germline lookup yields CDR1 SGDLS and CDR2 YYNGEE. CDR3 coding DNA: TGTGCCAGCAGCTCCCTCCGGGACAGGGGATCCAGGAACACTGAAGCTTTCTTT. Translated, it gives CASSSLRDRGSRNTEAFF.

This rearrangement joins TRBV6-5 to TRBJ1-2; 8 bases match TRBD1. CDR1 MNHEY and CDR2 SVGAGI come from the germline V gene. This CDR3 has 13 amino acids. Trimming removed 2 bases from V and 6 bases from J; junction bases left unmatched: 2. The CDR3 is CASSYNRGDGYTF. In DNA form, the CDR3 reads TGTGCCAGCAGTTACAACAGGGGGGATGGCTACACCTTC.

V and J are TRBV9 and TRBJ2-3; TRBD2 matches 8 bases. Germline values: CDR1 SGDLS, CDR2 YYNGEE. V shed 2 bases and J 2 bases; nucleotides not matched to a gene: 4. This CDR3 is 15 amino acids long. For the CDR3, the DNA is TGTGCCAGCAGCGTGAGCGGGAGTTTCACAGATACGCAGTATTTT. This codes for CASSVSGSFTDTQYF.

The chain combines TRBV18 with TRBJ2-7; D possibly corresponds to TRBD2 (7 bases). Germline V gives CDR1 KGHSH, CDR2 LQKENI. Trimming removed 2 bases at V and 3 bases at J, with 23 bases between. The CDR3 has 18 residues. CDR3 coding DNA: TGTGCCAGCTCACCATGGGAGGGGGACGGCAACGGGGGCTACGAGCAGTACTTC. It translates to CASSPWEGDGNGGYEQYF. Supplemented by reference TRBV18 and TRBJ2-7, the full variable domain reads NAGVMQNPRHLVRRRGQEARLRCSPMKGHSHVYWYRQLPEEGLKFMVYLQKENIIDESGMPKERFSAEFPKEGPSILRIQQVVRGDSAAYFCASSPWEGDGNGGYEQYFGPGTRLTVT.

The chain joins TRBV7-9 to TRBJ2-7, with TRBD2 identical over 10 bases. J was trimmed by 3 bases and V by 5 bases; bases with no gene match: 4. The germline V gene encodes CDR1 SEHNR and CDR2 FQNEAQ (reference sequence). This CDR3 has 14 amino acids. CDR3 amino acids: CASSHTSGNYEQYF. The CDR3 DNA reads as TGTGCCAGCAGCCATACTAGCGGGAACTACGAGCAGTACTTC.

The rearrangement links TRBV2 to TRBJ2-3; no definite D call. The CDR3 is 16 amino acids. Trimming shortened V by 3 bases and J by 5 bases, and 18 bases separated the two germline ends. Germline values: CDR1 SNHLY, CDR2 FYNNEI. The CDR3 DNA reads as TGTGCCAGCAGTGAGTTGCAGCCACCCGCTAGAGATACGCAGTATTTT. It codes for CASSELQPPARDTQYF.

This clone has just a few counts. The genes are TRBV11-2 and TRBJ1-5, with D uncertain. This CDR3 has 15 amino acids. The ends were cut back, 0 bases at V and 2 bases at J, with 8 bases in the middle. The germline V gene has CDR1 SGHAT and CDR2 FQNNGV. The CDR3 is CASSLDRMGNQPQHF. The CDR3, as DNA: TGTGCCAGCAGCTTAGACAGGATGGGCAATCAGCCCCAGCATTTT.

The chain is built from TRBV18 and TRBJ1-1, with a weak D call TRBD1 (6 bases). Germline CDR1 is KGHSH and CDR2 is LQKENI. The V and J ends lost 2 bases and 1 base respectively, with 11 bases between them. The CDR3 length is 15 residues. The CDR3 DNA is TGTGCCAGCTCACCAGAGGGGGATTGGAACACTGAAGCTTTCTTT. Protein sequence: CASSPEGDWNTEAFF.

V gene TRBV6-5 combines with J gene TRBJ1-4; possible D gene TRBD1, 5 bases. This CDR3 has 14 residues. The V gene's germline CDR1 is MNHEY and CDR2 SVGAGI. The V and J ends lost 2 bases and 7 bases respectively, with 11 bases between them. The chain's CDR3 is CASSYRGRGEKLFF. The CDR3 nucleotides are TGTGCCAGCAGTTACCGGGGGAGGGGTGAAAAACTGTTTTTT.

This chain joins TRBV5-1 and TRBJ2-3; TRBD2 matches 10 bases. The CDR3 runs 16 residues. The V gene end was trimmed by 3 bases and the J gene end by 4 bases; junction bases not matched to a gene: 8. Germline V lookup: CDR1 SGHRS, CDR2 YFSETQ. The CDR3 DNA sequence: TGCGCCAGCAGCTGGACCCCTAGCGGGAGTGCAGATACGCAGTATTTT. Translating gives CASSWTPSGSADTQYF.

The J gene is TRBJ2-7, the V gene TRBV7-9; D may be TRBD2 (6 bases). The CDR3 covers 14 residues. V was clipped by 5 bases and J by 0 bases, with 11 bases between them. CDR1 is SEHNR, CDR2 FQNEAQ, per germline (reference sequence). In DNA, the CDR3 is TGTGCCAGCAGCCGAGGGGACTTCTCCTACGAGCAGTACTTC. This codes for CASSRGDFSYEQYF.

The count of this clone is one. V usage is TRBV29-1 and J usage is TRBJ2-5; the match to TRBD2 covers 8 bases. The J segment lost 2 bases and the V segment lost 5 bases, leaving 1 base of the junction unmatched. There are 12 residues in the CDR3. Germline V CDR1 and CDR2: SQVTM, ANQGSEA. The DNA of the CDR3 is TGCAGCGTTTCTAGCGGGCAAGAGACCCAGTACTTC. Protein sequence: CSVSSGQETQYF.

This chain links TRBV2 with TRBJ1-2; 11 bases map to TRBD1. CDR1 and CDR2 (germline): SNHLY, FYNNEI. V was clipped by 5 bases and J by 8 bases; unmatched bases: 7. This CDR3 is built from 14 residues. As DNA, the CDR3 is TGTGCCAGCAGTTGGACAGGGGGCGGATACGGCTACACCTTC. It is translated as CASSWTGGGYGYTF.

The genes are TRBV2 and TRBJ1-2, with a weak D call TRBD1 (5 bases). Between the trimmed V and J ends, which lost 8 bases and 1 base, there was a span of 11 bases. Looked up from germline, CDR1 is SNHLY and CDR2 is FYNNEI. The CDR3 spans 13 residues. The DNA of the CDR3 is TGTGCCAGCGCGTCAGGGAATAACTATGGCTACACCTTC. Amino acid sequence: CASASGNNYGYTF.

This chain links TRBV19 with TRBJ2-3, with TRBD1 matching 7 bases. V lost 0 bases, J lost 2 bases, and 8 bases stayed unmatched. Germline-derived CDR1 and CDR2 are LNHDA and SQIVND (reference sequence). This CDR3 is built from 17 residues. In DNA form, the CDR3 reads TGTGCCAGTAGTATAGATCCGGACAGGACGTCCACAGATACGCAGTATTTT. Translated, it gives CASSIDPDRTSTDTQYF.